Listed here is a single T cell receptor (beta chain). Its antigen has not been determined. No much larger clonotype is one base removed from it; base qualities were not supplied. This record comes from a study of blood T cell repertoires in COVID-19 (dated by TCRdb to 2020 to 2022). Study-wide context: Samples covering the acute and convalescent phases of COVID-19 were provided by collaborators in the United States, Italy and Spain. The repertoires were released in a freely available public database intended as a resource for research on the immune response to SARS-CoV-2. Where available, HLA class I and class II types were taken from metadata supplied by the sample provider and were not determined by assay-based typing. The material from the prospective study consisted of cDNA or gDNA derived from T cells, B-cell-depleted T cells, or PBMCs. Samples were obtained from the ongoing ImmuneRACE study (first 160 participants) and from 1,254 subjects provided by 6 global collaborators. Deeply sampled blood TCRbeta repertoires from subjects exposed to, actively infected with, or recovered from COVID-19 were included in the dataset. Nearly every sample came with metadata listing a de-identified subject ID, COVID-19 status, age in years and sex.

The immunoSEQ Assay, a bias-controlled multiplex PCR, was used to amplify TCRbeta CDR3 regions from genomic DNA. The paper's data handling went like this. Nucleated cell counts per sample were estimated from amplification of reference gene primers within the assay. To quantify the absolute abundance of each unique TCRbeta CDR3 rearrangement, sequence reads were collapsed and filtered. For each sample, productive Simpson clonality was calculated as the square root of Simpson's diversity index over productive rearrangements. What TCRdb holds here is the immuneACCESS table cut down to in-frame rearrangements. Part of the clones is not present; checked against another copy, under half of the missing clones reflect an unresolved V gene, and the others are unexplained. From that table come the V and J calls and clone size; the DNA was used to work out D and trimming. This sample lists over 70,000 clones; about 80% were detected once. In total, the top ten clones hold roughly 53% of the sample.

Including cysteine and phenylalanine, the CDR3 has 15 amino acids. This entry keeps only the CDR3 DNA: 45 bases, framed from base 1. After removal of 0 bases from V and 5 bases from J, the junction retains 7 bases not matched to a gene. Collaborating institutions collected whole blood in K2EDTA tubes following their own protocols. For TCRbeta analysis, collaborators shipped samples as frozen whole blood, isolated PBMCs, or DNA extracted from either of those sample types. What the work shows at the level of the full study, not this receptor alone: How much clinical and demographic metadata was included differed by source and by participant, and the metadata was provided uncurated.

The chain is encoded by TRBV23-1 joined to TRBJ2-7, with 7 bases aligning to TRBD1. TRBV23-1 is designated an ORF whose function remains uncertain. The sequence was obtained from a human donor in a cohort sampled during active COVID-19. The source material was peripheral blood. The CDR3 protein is CASSQSRAGGDEQYF. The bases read TGCGCCAGCAGTCAATCCCGAGCAGGGGGAGACGAGCAGTACTTC.